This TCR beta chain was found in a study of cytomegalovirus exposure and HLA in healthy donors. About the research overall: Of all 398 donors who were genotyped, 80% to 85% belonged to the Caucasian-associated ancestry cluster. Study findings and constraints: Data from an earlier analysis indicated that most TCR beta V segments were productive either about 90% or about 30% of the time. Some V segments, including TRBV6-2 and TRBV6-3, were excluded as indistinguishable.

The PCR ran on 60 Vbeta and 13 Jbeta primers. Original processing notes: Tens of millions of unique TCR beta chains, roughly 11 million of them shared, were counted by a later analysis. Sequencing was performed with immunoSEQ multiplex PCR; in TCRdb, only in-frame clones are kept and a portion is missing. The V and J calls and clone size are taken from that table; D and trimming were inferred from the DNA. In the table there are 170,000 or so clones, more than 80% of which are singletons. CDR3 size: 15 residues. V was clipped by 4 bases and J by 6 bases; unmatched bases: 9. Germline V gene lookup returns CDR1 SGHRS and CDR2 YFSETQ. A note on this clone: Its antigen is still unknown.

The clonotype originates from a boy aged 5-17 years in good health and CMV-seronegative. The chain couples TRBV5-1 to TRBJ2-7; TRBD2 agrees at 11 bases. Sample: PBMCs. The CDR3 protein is CASSAYSGRAGEQYF. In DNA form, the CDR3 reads TGCGCCAGCAGCGCGTATAGCGGGAGGGCCGGCGAGCAGTACTTC.